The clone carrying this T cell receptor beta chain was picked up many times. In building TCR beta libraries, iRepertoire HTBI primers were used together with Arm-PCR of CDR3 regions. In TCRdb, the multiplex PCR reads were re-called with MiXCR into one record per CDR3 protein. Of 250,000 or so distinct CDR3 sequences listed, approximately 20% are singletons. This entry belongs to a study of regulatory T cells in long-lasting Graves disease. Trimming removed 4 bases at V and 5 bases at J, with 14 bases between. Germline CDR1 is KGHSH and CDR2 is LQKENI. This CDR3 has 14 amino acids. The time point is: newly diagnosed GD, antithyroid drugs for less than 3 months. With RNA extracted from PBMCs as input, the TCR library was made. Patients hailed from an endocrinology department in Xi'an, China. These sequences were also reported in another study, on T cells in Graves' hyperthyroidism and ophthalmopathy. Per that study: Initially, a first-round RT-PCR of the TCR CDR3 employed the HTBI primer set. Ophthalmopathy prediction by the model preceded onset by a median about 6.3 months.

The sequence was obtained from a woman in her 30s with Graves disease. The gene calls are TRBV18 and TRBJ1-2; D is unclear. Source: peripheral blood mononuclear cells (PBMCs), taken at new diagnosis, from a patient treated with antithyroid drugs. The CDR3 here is CASSHDGFWYGYTF. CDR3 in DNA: TGTGCCAGCTCACATGACGGGTTTTGGTATGGCTACACCTTC.